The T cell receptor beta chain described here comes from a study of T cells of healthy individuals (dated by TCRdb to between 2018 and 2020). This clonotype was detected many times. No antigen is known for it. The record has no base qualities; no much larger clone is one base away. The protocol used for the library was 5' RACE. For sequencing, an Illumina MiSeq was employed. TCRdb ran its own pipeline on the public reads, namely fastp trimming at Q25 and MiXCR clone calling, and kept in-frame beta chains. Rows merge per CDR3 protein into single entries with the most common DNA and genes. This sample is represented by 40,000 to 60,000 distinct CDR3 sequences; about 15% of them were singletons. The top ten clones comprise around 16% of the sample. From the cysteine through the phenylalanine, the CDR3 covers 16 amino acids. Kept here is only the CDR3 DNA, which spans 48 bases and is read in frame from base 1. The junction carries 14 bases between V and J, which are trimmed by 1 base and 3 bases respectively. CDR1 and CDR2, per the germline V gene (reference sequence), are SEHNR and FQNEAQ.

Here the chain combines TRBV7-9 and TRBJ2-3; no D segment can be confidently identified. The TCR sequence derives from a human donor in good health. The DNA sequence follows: TGTGCCAGCAGCTTAGGACGGTCAGAGGCGACAGATACGCAGTATTTT. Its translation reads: CASSLGRSEATDTQYF. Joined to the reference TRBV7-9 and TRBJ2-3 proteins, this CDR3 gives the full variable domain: DTGVSQNPRHKITKRGQNVTFRCDPISEHNRLYWYRQTLGQGPEFLTYFQNEAQLEKSRLLSDRFSAERPKGSFSTLEIQRTEQGDSAMYLCASSLGRSEATDTQYFGPGTRLTVL.